This T cell receptor (beta chain) was captured by sequencing in a study of shared clonotypes between healthy human individuals. This clone has a single count. Only in-frame clones appear in the TCRdb table, and some are missing; sequencing was by immunoSEQ multiplex PCR. The table lists over 1.5 million clones, approximately 98% of them singletons. The V gene lost 4 bases and the J gene lost 2 bases, with 16 bases spanning the gap. The length of the CDR3 is 16 residues. Germline V gene lookup returns CDR1 SGHDT and CDR2 YYEEEE. The chain employs TRBV5-6 and TRBJ2-1; possibly TRBD2 for D (5 bases). The receptor was isolated from a man aged 30 to 45 in good health. The sample comprised naive CD4+ T cells sorted from blood. The subset is: CD45RA+ positively selected. The CDR3 loop is CASSPTLSGAYNEQFF. The CDR3 DNA sequence: TGTGCCAGCAGCCCTACCCTCTCCGGGGCCTACAATGAGCAGTTCTTC.